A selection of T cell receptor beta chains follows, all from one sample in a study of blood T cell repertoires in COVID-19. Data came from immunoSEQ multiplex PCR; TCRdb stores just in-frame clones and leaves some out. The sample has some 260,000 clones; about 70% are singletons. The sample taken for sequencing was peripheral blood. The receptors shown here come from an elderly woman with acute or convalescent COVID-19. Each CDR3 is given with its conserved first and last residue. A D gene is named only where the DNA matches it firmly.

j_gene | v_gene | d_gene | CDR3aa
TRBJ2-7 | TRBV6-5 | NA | CASRKEGPEQYF
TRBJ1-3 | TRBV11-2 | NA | CASSSPNTIYF
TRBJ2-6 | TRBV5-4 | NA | CASSPGGANVLTF
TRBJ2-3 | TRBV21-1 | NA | CASRQGLFPYPDTQYF
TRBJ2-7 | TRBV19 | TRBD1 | CASSKQTLQGAHAYEQYF
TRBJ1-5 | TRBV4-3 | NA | CASSQDSGNQPQHF
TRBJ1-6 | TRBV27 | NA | CASSPRTANSPLHF
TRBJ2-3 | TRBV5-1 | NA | CASSLAVGAGFTDTQYF
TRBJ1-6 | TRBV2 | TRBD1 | CASSTGTGISSPLHF
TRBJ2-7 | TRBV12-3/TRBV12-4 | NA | CASSRGYEQYF
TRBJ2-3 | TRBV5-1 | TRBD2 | CASSLSGRASGSWWDTQYF
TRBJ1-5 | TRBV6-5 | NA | CASSPALGQPQHF
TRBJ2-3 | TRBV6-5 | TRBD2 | CASRTKRGGRDTQYF
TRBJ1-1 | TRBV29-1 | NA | CSTGLLNTEAFF
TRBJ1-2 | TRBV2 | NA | CASRPGRGNGYTF
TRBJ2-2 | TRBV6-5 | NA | CASKRGTWGELFF
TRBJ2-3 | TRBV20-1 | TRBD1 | CSASGNPGQTTDTQYF
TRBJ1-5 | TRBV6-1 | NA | CASSEEKRGPGYSNQPQHF
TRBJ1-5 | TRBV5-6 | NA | CASSWGGSLNQPQHF
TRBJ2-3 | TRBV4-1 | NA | CASSLDGFRPDTQYF
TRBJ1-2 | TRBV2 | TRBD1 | CASSEHGDRARGYTF
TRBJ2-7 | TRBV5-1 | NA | CASSSSHSGEAEQYF
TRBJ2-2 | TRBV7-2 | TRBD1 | CASSLGFGTATGELFF
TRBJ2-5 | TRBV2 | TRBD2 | CASSVNSGGAETQYF